The 16 T cell receptor beta chains listed next were all sequenced from one sample in a study of cytomegalovirus exposure and HLA in healthy donors. Sequencing was performed with immunoSEQ multiplex PCR; in TCRdb, only in-frame clones are kept and a portion is missing. The sample comprises about 58,000 clones, under 95% of which are singletons, and 0.85% to 1.2% rests with the top ten. The specimen sequenced was PBMCs. The receptors derive from a man aged 18 to 29 in good health and CMV-seronegative.

The chain is built from TRBV2 and TRBJ2-2; D unresolved. CDR3 length: 13 amino acids. Germline-derived CDR1 and CDR2 are SNHLY and FYNNEI. V was trimmed by 7 bases and J by 2 bases, leaving 8 bases between them. The CDR3 coding sequence is TGTGCCAGCACTAATCCTAACACCGGGGAGCTGTTTTTT. Its protein is CASTNPNTGELFF.

This clone is a singleton in its sample. The CDR3 nucleotides are TGCGCCAGCAGCCGAGGAGTCGCGACCGGCGCCCAGTACTTC. It translates to CASSRGVATGAQYF. V gene TRBV4-3 combines with J gene TRBJ2-5; D gene uncertain. The CDR3 is 14 amino acids. The V and J ends lost 4 bases and 9 bases respectively, with 18 bases between them. From germline, CDR1 is LGHNA and CDR2 YSLEER.

The rearrangement links TRBV18 to TRBJ2-2; 8 bases map to TRBD2. CDR1 and CDR2 (germline): KGHSH, LQKENI. This CDR3 spans 16 amino acids. J was trimmed by 8 bases and V by 5 bases; bases with no gene match: 13. The chain's CDR3 is CASSWPGLESLGELFF. The CDR3 bases are TGTGCCAGCTCATGGCCGGGACTAGAGTCTCTTGGGGAGCTGTTTTTT.

This chain connects TRBV30 to TRBJ1-1; D is unresolved. Looked up from germline, CDR1 is GTSNPN and CDR2 is SVGIG (reference sequence). The CDR3 loop spans 13 amino acids. Trimming stripped 5 bases from V and 3 bases from J, with 13 bases between. CDR3 coding DNA: TGTGCCTGGTTGCGTCCGCGATACACTGAAGCTTTCTTT. Translation gives CAWLRPRYTEAFF.

J is TRBJ2-1 and V is TRBV14; unclear D gene. The CDR3 consists of 15 residues. V gave up 4 bases and J gave up 0 bases, with 10 bases separating them. Per the germline V gene, CDR1 is SGHDN and CDR2 is FVKESK. The DNA of the CDR3 is TGTGCCAGCAGCCTCTCACTCTACTCCTACAATGAGCAGTTCTTC. Translation gives CASSLSLYSYNEQFF.

The chain recombines TRBV27 with TRBJ1-1, with a possible D match to TRBD1 (5 bases). CDR3 size: 14 residues. V gave up 6 bases and J gave up 1 base, with 12 bases separating them. Germline assignment: CDR1 MNHEY and CDR2 SMNVEV (reference sequence). CDR3 sequence (DNA): TGTGCCAGCAGACTGGGGCACCAGAACACTGAAGCTTTCTTT. Protein: CASRLGHQNTEAFF.

In DNA, the CDR3 is TGCGCCAGCAGCTTGTATCTAATACCTACAGGGGGGTACGAGCAGTACTTC. Amino acid sequence: CASSLYLIPTGGYEQYF. V usage is TRBV5-1 and J usage is TRBJ2-7; 8 bases align to TRBD1. Germline values: CDR1 SGHRS, CDR2 YFSETQ. CDR3 length: 17 amino acids. Trimming took 1 base from V and 4 from J; bases not matched to a gene: 13.

The chain couples TRBV13 to TRBJ2-5; the D gene is possibly TRBD2 (6 bases). The V gene lost 6 bases and the J gene lost 4 bases, with 21 bases spanning the gap. Per germline, CDR1 PRHDT and CDR2 FYEKMQ (reference sequence). The CDR3 sequence is 16 residues long. The CDR3 DNA reads TGTGCCAGCAGTTTTTTCCCGGGACTTGACAGAGAGACCCAGTACTTC. Translating gives CASSFFPGLDRETQYF.

This chain uses TRBV11-3 with TRBJ2-3, with 7 nucleotides matching TRBD1. This CDR3 has 15 residues. Germline V gives CDR1 SGHNT, CDR2 YENEEA. J gave up 4 bases and V 5 bases, and 9 bases lay outside the gene matches. CDR3 nucleotide sequence: TGTGCCAGCAGCCAGGGACAGATTGTGGCAGATACGCAGTATTTT. This codes for CASSQGQIVADTQYF.

This clone appeared a single time. This chain links TRBV19 with TRBJ2-2; 8 bases agree with TRBD1. The CDR3 consists of 18 residues. J gave up 6 bases and V 5 bases, and 17 bases lay outside the gene matches. Germline CDR1 LNHDA, CDR2 SQIVND (reference sequence). The CDR3 nucleotides are TGTGCCAGTAGTTCACCCGGGACAGGTTTGAAGTCGGCCGGGGAGCTGTTTTTT. It codes for CASSSPGTGLKSAGELFF.

The rearrangement joins TRBV5-4 to TRBJ1-2; D possibly corresponds to TRBD1 (6 bases). There are 14 residues in the CDR3. Trimming removed 0 bases at V and 4 bases at J, with 10 bases between. The germline V gene encodes CDR1 SGHNT and CDR2 YYREEE (reference sequence). CDR3 nucleotide sequence: TGTGCCAGCAGCTTGGTACAGGGCGGCTATGGCTACACCTTC. It specifies CASSLVQGGYGYTF.

Here the CDR3 reads CATSRETRNTGELFF. The CDR3 DNA is TGTGCCACCAGCAGAGAGACAAGGAACACCGGGGAGCTGTTTTTT. The chain has TRBV15 and TRBJ2-2; D is unclear. CDR1 and CDR2 (germline): LNHNV, YYDKDF (reference sequence). The V end lost 0 bases, the J end lost 1 base, and 6 bases lay between the germline ends. The CDR3 loop spans 15 amino acids.

The CDR3 DNA sequence: TGTGCCAGCTCACCAGATCAGGGGCTTGACACCATATATTTT. This gives the protein CASSPDQGLDTIYF. The rearrangement joins TRBV18 to TRBJ1-3, with a tentative D call TRBD1 (6 bases). The CDR3 totals 14 residues. The V and J ends lost 2 bases and 8 bases respectively, with 13 bases between them. Germline assignment: CDR1 KGHSH and CDR2 LQKENI.

CDR3 nucleotides: TGTGCCAGCAGCTTAGTGTTAGCGGGAGGGCCGTGGGCAGATACGCAGTATTTT. This translates into CASSLVLAGGPWADTQYF. The rearrangement uses TRBV7-9 and TRBJ2-3; 11 bases are shared with TRBD2. The CDR3 runs 18 residues. Germline-derived CDR1 and CDR2 are SEHNR and FQNEAQ (reference sequence). J gave up 4 bases and V 1 base, and 10 bases lay outside the gene matches.

The V and J genes are TRBV7-9 and TRBJ2-1; 14 nucleotides align to TRBD2. The J segment lost 3 bases and the V segment lost 6 bases, leaving 1 base of the junction unmatched. This CDR3 comprises 15 residues. In germline, CDR1 is SEHNR, CDR2 FQNEAQ (reference sequence). CDR3 in amino acids: CASRTSGRDYNEQFF. DNA of the CDR3: TGTGCCAGCAGGACTAGCGGGAGGGACTACAATGAGCAGTTCTTC.

This clone was counted a few times. The V call is TRBV10-3, the J call TRBJ2-7; the match to TRBD1 covers 9 bases. The CDR3 sequence is 13 residues long. Trimming at V came to 10 bases and at J to 5 bases, leaving 9 bases not matched to a gene. Germline CDR1 and CDR2: ENHRY and SYGVKD. The CDR3: CATGWTGADEQYF. The CDR3 coding sequence is TGTGCCACAGGGTGGACAGGGGCTGACGAGCAGTACTTC.